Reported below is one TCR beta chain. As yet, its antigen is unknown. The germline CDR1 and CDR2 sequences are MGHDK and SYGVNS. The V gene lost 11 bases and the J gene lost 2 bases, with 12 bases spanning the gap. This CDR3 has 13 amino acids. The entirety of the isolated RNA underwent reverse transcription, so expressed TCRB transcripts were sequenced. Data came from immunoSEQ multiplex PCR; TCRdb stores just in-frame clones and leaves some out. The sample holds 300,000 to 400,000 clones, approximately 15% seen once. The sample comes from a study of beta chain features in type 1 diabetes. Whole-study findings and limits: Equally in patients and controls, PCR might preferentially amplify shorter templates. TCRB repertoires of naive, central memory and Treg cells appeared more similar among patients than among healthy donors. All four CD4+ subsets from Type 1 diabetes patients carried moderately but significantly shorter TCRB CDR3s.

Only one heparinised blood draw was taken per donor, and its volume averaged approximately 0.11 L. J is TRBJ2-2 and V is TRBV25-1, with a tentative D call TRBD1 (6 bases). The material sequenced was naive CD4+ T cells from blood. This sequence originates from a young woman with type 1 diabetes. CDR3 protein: CASTGSNTGELFF. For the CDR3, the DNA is TGTGCCTCTACAGGGTCCAACACCGGGGAGCTGTTTTTT.